The T cell receptor (beta chain) under discussion was sequenced for a study of T-cell memory formation after mild COVID-19. Across the study: Clusters of TCRs were largely donor specific.

Each CDR3 protein gets one entry after TCRdb re-called the 5' RACE reads with MiXCR. In the table there are under 400,000 distinct CDR3 sequences, around 27% of which are singletons. The sequence was obtained from an adult woman who had mild COVID-19 (a few samples of this study predate the infection). Cell type and time point are not known. The specimen was PBMCs or a T cell subset sorted from them (not recorded which).

The CDR3 reads CSVEREGTDTQYF. The CDR3 coding sequence is TGCAGCGTGGAGCGGGAGGGGACAGATACGCAGTATTTT. The chain links TRBV29-1 to TRBJ2-3, with 10 bases that match TRBD2. V gave up 6 bases and J gave up 3 bases; unmatched junction bases: 3. This CDR3 comprises 13 residues. Germline V gene lookup returns CDR1 SQVTM and CDR2 ANQGSEA.